The clone carrying this T cell receptor (beta chain) was seen more than once but under ten times. Its antigen is as yet unknown. Using a J-beta primer mix together with a sample-barcoded 5' primer, a second PCR was run for about 7 to 12 cycles. TCRdb redid the calling of the 5' RACE reads with MiXCR, one entry per CDR3 protein. The sample includes roughly 730,000 distinct CDR3 sequences, roughly three fifths seen only once; the top ten take approximately 24%. Per germline, CDR1 SGHVS and CDR2 FNYEAQ. After removal of 2 bases from V and 4 bases from J, the junction contained 2 bases not matched to a gene. The CDR3 is 15 residues long. The data derive from a study of blood T cells in healthy people across ages. General study points: Naive T cell percentage by flow cytometry tracked strongly with beta diversity. Diversity estimated from one million T cells was considered an underestimate.

Sequenced: blood. The V gene is TRBV7-6, the J gene TRBJ1-2; 12 positions match TRBD1. This sequence was found in a man aged 35-49 years in good health. The CDR3 coding sequence is TGTGCCAGCAGCTTAACGGGACAGGGGGCCTATGGCTACACCTTC. Protein sequence: CASSLTGQGAYGYTF.